Below, one TCR beta chain is given with its context. A much larger clone lies one base from this, so it may be a read error. The CDR3 regions of TCR beta were amplified from RNA transcripts. The HTBI primer set drove a first-round RT-PCR of the TCR CDR3. TCRdb re-called the multiplex PCR reads with MiXCR, one entry per CDR3 protein. The sample lists approximately 400,000 distinct CDR3 sequences, 15% to 18% occurring once. CDR1 LGHNT and CDR2 FRNRAP come from the germline V gene. The CDR3 runs 15 residues. Trimming removed 4 bases from V and 5 bases from J; junction bases left unmatched: 8. This entry is derived from a study of T cells in Graves' hyperthyroidism and ophthalmopathy.

The chain has TRBV12-5 and TRBJ2-7, with 10 bases aligning to TRBD1. The specimen was blood. The TCR comes from a woman younger than 30 with Graves' hyperthyroidism. The CDR3: CASGSYGTGADEQYF. CDR3 nucleotides: TGTGCTAGTGGTTCATACGGGACAGGGGCCGACGAGCAGTACTTC.